This T cell receptor (beta chain) appears in the sequencing data of a study of molecular identifiers for immune sequencing clone quantification. Background on the study: Naive CD8 cell RNA, from 20,000 or 100,000 cells, was split five ways in replicates, with four sequenced.

About this clonotype itself: The antigen is unknown.

This CDR3 is 14 amino acids long. CDR1 and CDR2 from the germline V gene are MNHEY and SMNVEV (reference sequence). V was trimmed by 3 bases and J by 0 bases, leaving 8 bases between them. One entry per CDR3 protein results from TCRdb running MiXCR on the PCR reads. The sample shows over 85,000 distinct CDR3 sequences, about a third of them seen only once. Libraries of naive CD8 cells were prepared from roughly 18,000 to 920,000 sorted cells using 10%, 30% or 50% RNA. Points from the study as a whole: Spiked Jurkat TCR RNA equivalent to one cell reportedly surfaced among roughly 910,000 naive cells.

The sequenced sample was naive CD8+ T cells from blood, with Jurkat cell RNA spiked in. Described subset: FACS-sorted CD8+CD4-CCR7+CD45RA+ naive T cells. This TCR was sampled from a human donor in good health. Some libraries in this study had Jurkat cell RNA spiked in. The chain has TRBV27 and TRBJ1-1; D is undetermined. In DNA, the CDR3 is TGTGCCAGCAGTTTTCCAGGCATGAACACTGAAGCTTTCTTT. Protein product: CASSFPGMNTEAFF.